This TCR beta chain was obtained from a study of blood T cell repertoires in COVID-19. Study context: Researchers got acute and convalescent COVID-19 samples from the United States, Italy and Spain.

Trimming took 5 bases from V and 3 from J; bases not matched to a gene: 5. Germline-derived CDR1 and CDR2 are SGHAT and FQNNGV. CDR3 length: 15 residues. The study recruited people aged about 18 to 95 years across approximately 25 US areas. Clinical history reported by participants formed the basis on which cohorts were assigned. TCRdb keeps only in-frame clones here, not all; method: immunoSEQ multiplex PCR. The table records about 270,000 clones, 80% to 90% of them present only once. This receptor was obtained from a woman in her 30s with acute COVID-19. The sequenced material came from PBMCs or T cells enriched from blood (not recorded which). The J gene is TRBJ1-4, the V gene TRBV11-2; 8 bases map to TRBD1. The CDR3 spells CASSKDRVPNEKLFF. The CDR3 bases are TGTGCCAGCAGCAAGGACAGGGTGCCTAATGAAAAACTGTTTTTT.